This record covers a single TCR beta chain. Its specificity is not known. This sample is part of a study of identical twins. A universal primer site was added by template switching, and unique molecular identifiers were carried by the cDNA. TCRdb processed the 5' RACE reads anew with MiXCR; each CDR3 protein has one entry. The data hold 640,000 or so distinct CDR3 sequences, with approximately 6% observed a single time. Regarding the study as a whole: There was more out-of-frame TCR alpha sharing in monozygotic twins than models estimated. Memory repertoires showed no such pattern, whereas abundant cord blood beta clonotypes carried fewer insertions.

Germline V gene sequence: CDR1 SGHRS, CDR2 YFSETQ. V dropped 5 bases and J dropped 4; count of bases not matched to a gene: 9. The CDR3 sequence is 15 residues long. The receptor comes from a man between 18 and 35 years old in good health. Sequenced sample: naive T cells sorted from blood. V is TRBV5-1 and J is TRBJ2-4, with 7 bases aligning to TRBD1. CDR3 in DNA: TGCGCCAGCAGTTCCGAACCGGGACAGAAAAACATTCAGTACTTC. This translates into CASSSEPGQKNIQYF.